This T cell receptor (beta chain) was found in a study of CD8 T cells in Susac syndrome. The diagnostic criteria for definite or probable disease, as recently defined, were met by the patients with Susac syndrome. The CDR3 consists of 19 residues. V was trimmed by 1 base and J by 0 bases, leaving 18 bases between them. The germline V gene has CDR1 SGHAT and CDR2 FQNNGV. An input of roughly 0.5 to 1 ug of RNA was subjected to reverse transcription using random hexamers. The method of amplification for TCR beta CDR3 was immunoSEQ multiplex PCR, covering 54 Vbeta and 13 Jbeta. TCRdb analysed the immunoSEQ multiplex PCR reads with MiXCR anew, one entry per CDR3 protein. In the table there are approximately 190,000 distinct CDR3 sequences, roughly 95% of which are singletons.

Input material: CD4+ T cells from PBMCs. The gene calls are TRBV11-2 and TRBJ2-2, with a weak D call TRBD1 (6 bases). The clonotype originates from a human donor with Susac syndrome. Here the CDR3 reads CASSLARTLGQTNTGELFF. In DNA, the CDR3 is TGTGCCAGCAGCTTAGCCCGGACACTAGGACAGACGAACACCGGGGAGCTGTTTTTT.